This T cell receptor (beta chain) was captured in a study of blood T cell repertoires in COVID-19. For the study at large: Sample material is recorded as cDNA or gDNA derived from T cells, B-cell-depleted T cells, or PBMCs.

Trimming pared 4 bases from V and 8 bases from J, leaving 15 bases between. Germline V gene sequence: CDR1 MGHRA, CDR2 YSYEKL. The CDR3 sequence is 15 residues long. Per the study methods: Reference gene primer amplification in the assay estimated nucleated cell counts. Assay used: immunoSEQ multiplex PCR; TCRdb lists only in-frame clones, some missing. V, J and clone size derive from that table, while D and trimming were established from the DNA sequence. The data contain over 300,000 clones, 85% to 90% of them singletons. Before being deemed recovered, Cohort 3 donors had two negative PCRs, clearance, or symptom resolution.

Input material: PBMCs or T cells enriched from blood (not recorded which). The V and J genes are TRBV4-1 and TRBJ1-6; D not certain. This receptor was taken from a young woman who had recovered from COVID-19. CDR3 DNA: TGCGCCAGCAGCCTTTACGAGGGCCCAGATTCACCCCTCCACTTT. This translates into CASSLYEGPDSPLHF.